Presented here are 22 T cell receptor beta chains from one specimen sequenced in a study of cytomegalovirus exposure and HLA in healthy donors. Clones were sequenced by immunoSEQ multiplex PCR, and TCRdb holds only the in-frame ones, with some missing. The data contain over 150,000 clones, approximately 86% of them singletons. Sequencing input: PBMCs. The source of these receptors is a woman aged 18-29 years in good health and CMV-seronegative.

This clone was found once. CDR3 sequence reads: CASSPADSHPHF. CDR3 in DNA: TGTGCCAGCAGTCCCGCGGACAGCCATCCGCATTTT. This sequence joins TRBV2 and TRBJ1-5; a weak D match, TRBD1 (6 bases). Germline lookup yields CDR1 SNHLY and CDR2 FYNNEI. Trimming stripped 5 bases from V and 15 bases from J, with 17 bases between. The length of the CDR3 is 12 residues. Looking up the rest from reference TRBV2 and TRBJ1-5 gives the full variable domain: EPEVTQTPSHQVTQMGQEVILRCVPISNHLYFYWYRQILGQKVEFLVSFYNNEISEKSEIFDDQFSVERPDGSNFTLKIRSTKLEDSAMYFCASSPADSHPHFGDGTRLSIL.

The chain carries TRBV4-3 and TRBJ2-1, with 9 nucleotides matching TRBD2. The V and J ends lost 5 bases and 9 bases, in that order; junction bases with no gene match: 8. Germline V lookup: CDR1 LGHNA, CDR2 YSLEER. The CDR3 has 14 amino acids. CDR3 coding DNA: TGCGCCAGCAGCAGGGCGGGAGGGCCTAGTGAGCAGTTCTTC. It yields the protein CASSRAGGPSEQFF.

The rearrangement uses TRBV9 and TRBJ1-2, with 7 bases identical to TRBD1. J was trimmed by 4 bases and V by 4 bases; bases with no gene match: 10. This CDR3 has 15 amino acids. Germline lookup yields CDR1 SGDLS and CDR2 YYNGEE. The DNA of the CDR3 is TGTGCCAGCAGCCCCCAGGGGGGCGCTATCTATGGCTACACCTTC. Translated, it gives CASSPQGGAIYGYTF.

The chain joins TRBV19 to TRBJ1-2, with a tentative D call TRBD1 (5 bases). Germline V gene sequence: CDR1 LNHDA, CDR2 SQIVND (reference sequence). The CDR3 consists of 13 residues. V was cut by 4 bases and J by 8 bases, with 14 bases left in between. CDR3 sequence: CASSTGTVVGYTF. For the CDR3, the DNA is TGTGCCAGTAGTACCGGGACTGTCGTAGGCTACACCTTC.

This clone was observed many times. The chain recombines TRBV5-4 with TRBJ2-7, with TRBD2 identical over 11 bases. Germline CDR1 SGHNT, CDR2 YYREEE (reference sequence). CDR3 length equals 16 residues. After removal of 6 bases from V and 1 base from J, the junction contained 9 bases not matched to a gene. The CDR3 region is CASNVAGGPPSYEQYF. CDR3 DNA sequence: TGTGCCAGCAACGTAGCGGGAGGGCCTCCGTCCTACGAGCAGTACTTC.

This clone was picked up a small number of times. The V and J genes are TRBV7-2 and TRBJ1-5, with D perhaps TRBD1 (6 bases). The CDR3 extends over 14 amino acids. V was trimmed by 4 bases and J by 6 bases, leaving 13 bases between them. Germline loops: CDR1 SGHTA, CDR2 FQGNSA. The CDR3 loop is CASSSQGVSQPQHF. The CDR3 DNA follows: TGTGCCAGCAGCTCACAGGGAGTGAGTCAGCCCCAGCATTTT.

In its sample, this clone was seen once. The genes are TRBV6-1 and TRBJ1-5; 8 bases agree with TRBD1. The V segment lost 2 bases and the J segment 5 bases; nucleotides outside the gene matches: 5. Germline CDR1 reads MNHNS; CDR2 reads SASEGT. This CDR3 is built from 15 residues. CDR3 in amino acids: CASSEPWTGYQPQHF. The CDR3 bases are TGTGCCAGCAGTGAACCGTGGACAGGGTATCAGCCCCAGCATTTT.

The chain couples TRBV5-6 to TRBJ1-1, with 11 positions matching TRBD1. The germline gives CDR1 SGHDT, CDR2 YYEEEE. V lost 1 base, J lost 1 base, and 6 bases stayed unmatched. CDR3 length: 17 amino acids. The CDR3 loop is CASSLFRTGGPNTEAFF. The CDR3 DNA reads TGTGCCAGCAGCTTGTTCAGGACAGGGGGCCCGAACACTGAAGCTTTCTTT.

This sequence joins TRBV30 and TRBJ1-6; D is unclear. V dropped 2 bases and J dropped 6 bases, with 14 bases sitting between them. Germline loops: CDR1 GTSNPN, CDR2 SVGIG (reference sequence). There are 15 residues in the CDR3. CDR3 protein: CAWSISEQINSPLHF. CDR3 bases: TGTGCCTGGAGTATCTCTGAACAGATTAATTCACCCCTCCACTTT.

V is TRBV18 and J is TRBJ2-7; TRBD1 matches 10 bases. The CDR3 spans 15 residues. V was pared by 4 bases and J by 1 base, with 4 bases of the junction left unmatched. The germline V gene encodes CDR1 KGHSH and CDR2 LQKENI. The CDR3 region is CASSLPGQGSYEQYF. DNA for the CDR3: TGTGCCAGCTCACTCCCGGGACAGGGGTCCTACGAGCAGTACTTC.

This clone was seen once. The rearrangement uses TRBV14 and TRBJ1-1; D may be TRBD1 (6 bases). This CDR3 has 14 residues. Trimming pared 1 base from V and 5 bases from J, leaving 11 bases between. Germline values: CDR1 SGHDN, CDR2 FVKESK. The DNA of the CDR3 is TGTGCCAGCAGCCAAGTGTCTCAGGGGACTGAAGCTTTCTTT. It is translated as CASSQVSQGTEAFF.

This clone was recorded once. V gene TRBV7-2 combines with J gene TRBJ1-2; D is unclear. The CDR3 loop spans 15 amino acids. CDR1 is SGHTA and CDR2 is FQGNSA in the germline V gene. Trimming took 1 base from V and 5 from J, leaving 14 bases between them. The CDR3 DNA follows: TGTGCCAGCAGCTTAGAGCCCGCTCGCGGGTATGGCTACACCTTC. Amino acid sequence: CASSLEPARGYGYTF.

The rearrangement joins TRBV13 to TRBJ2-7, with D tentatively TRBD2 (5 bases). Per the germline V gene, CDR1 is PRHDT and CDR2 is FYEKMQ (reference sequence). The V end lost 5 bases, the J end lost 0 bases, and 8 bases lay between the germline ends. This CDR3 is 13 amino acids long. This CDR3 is CASSPRDSYEQYF. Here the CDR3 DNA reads TGTGCCAGCAGCCCCCGGGACTCCTACGAGCAGTACTTC.

CDR3 region: CASSRDRGQETQYF. CDR3 DNA: TGTGCCAGTAGTCGGGACAGGGGGCAAGAGACCCAGTACTTC. The rearrangement joins TRBV19 to TRBJ2-5; TRBD1 agrees at 11 bases. Germline CDR1 is LNHDA and CDR2 is SQIVND (reference sequence). V dropped 5 bases and J dropped 2; count of bases not matched to a gene: 1. This CDR3 contains 14 residues.

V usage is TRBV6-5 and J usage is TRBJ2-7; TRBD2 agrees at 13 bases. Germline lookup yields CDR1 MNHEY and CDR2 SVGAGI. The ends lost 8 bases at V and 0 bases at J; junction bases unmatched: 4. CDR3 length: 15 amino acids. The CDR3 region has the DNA TGTGCCAGCCGGGGACTAGCGGGGAGCTCCTACGAGCAGTACTTC. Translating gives CASRGLAGSSYEQYF.

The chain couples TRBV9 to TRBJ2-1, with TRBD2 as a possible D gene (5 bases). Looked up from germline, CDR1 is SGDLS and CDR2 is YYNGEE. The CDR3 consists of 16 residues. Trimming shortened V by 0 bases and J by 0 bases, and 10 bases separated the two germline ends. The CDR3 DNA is TGTGCCAGCAGCGTAGATAAGCGGAGCTCCTACAATGAGCAGTTCTTC. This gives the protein CASSVDKRSSYNEQFF.

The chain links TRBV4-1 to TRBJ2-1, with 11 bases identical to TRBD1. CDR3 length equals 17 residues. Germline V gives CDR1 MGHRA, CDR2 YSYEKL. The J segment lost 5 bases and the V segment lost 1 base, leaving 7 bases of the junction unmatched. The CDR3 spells CASSQGGGTGGNNEQFF. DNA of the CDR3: TGCGCCAGCAGCCAAGGAGGGGGGACAGGGGGTAACAATGAGCAGTTCTTC.

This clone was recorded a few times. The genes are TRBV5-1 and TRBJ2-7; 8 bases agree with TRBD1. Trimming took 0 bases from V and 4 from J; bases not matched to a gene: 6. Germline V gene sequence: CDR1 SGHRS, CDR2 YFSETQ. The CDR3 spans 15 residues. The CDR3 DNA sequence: TGCGCCAGCAGCTTGGACCCAGGGGGCTCTTACGAGCAGTACTTC. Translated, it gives CASSLDPGGSYEQYF. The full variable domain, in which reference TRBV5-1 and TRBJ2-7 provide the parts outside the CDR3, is KAGVTQTPRYLIKTRGQQVTLSCSPISGHRSVSWYQQTPGQGLQFLFEYFSETQRNKGNFPGRFSGRQFSNSRSEMNVSTLELGDSALYLCASSLDPGGSYEQYFGPGTRLTVT.

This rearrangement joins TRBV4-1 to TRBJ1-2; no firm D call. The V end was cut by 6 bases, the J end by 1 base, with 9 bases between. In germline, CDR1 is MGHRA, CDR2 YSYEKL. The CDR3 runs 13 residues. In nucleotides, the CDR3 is TGCGCCAGCAGTAGCGACGGTAACTATGGCTACACCTTC. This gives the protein CASSSDGNYGYTF.

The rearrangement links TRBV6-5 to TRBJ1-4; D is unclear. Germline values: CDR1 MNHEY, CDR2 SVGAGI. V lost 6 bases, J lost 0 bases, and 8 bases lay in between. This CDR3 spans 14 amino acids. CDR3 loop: CASRRVATNEKLFF. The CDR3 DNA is TGTGCCAGCAGACGAGTTGCAACTAATGAAAAACTGTTTTTT.

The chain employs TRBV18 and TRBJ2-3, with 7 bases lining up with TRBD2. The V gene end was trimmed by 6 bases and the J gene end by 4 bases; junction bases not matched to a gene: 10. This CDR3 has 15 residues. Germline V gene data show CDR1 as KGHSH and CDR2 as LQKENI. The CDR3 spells CASSPVGGRADTQYF. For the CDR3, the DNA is TGTGCCAGCTCCCCCGTTGGGGGGAGGGCAGATACGCAGTATTTT.

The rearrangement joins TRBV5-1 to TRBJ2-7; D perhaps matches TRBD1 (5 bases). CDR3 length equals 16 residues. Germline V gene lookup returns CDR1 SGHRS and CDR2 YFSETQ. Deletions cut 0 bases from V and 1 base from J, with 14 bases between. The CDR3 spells CASSLGDGASSYEQYF. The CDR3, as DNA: TGCGCCAGCAGCTTGGGGGATGGGGCTTCTTCCTACGAGCAGTACTTC.